One and the same sample provided the 27 T cell receptor beta chains below, sequenced in a study of blood T cell repertoires in COVID-19. Clones were sequenced by immunoSEQ multiplex PCR, and TCRdb holds only the in-frame ones, with some missing. The table records 250,000 to 300,000 clones, roughly 89% of them present only once. Sequencing used peripheral blood. The origin of the receptors is a woman between 35 and 50 years old who had recovered from COVID-19.

The chain recombines TRBV3-1 (or the pseudogene TRBV3-2) with TRBJ2-5; TRBD2 agrees at 7 bases. The CDR3 spans 14 residues. With 1 base clipped from V and 7 bases from J, the junction kept 6 bases outside the gene matches. CDR1 LGHDT and CDR2 YNNKEL come from the germline V gene (reference sequence). The chain's CDR3 is CASSQVAGEGTQYF. The CDR3 nucleotides are TGTGCCAGCAGCCAAGTGGCGGGAGAGGGGACCCAGTACTTC.

V is TRBV18 and J is TRBJ2-2; 9 bases agree with TRBD2. The CDR3 consists of 18 residues. With V trimmed by 3 bases and J by 5 bases, 13 bases remained unmatched. Germline V lookup: CDR1 KGHSH, CDR2 LQKENI. CDR3 sequence (DNA): TGTGCCAGCTCACCCTCGGCCGGACTAGCGAGCCCTACCGGGGAGCTGTTTTTT. Its protein is CASSPSAGLASPTGELFF.

The chain couples TRBV28 to TRBJ2-3; 11 bases map to TRBD2. Germline V lookup: CDR1 MDHEN, CDR2 SYDVKM. Trimming removed 9 bases from V and 4 bases from J; junction bases left unmatched: 3. This CDR3 comprises 13 residues. The CDR3 DNA is TGTGCCAGTTTAGCGGGAGGGCCAGATACGCAGTATTTT. This gives the protein CASLAGGPDTQYF.

This clone was detected only once. This chain joins TRBV30 and TRBJ2-1, with a tentative D call TRBD2 (5 bases). This CDR3 has 14 residues. V dropped 0 bases and J dropped 7 bases, with 13 bases sitting between them. From germline, CDR1 is GTSNPN and CDR2 SVGIG (reference sequence). Here the CDR3 DNA reads TGTGCCTGGAGTGTACTAGTTTCTGAAAATGAGCAGTTCTTC. This encodes CAWSVLVSENEQFF.

This clone was seen more than once but under ten times. In DNA, the CDR3 is TGTGCCAGCAGTTTATCCACACTAACATACGAGCAGTACTTC. Amino acids: CASSLSTLTYEQYF. The chain uses TRBV28 and TRBJ2-7; no firm D call. Germline loops: CDR1 MDHEN, CDR2 SYDVKM. CDR3 length equals 14 residues. With 1 base removed from V and 4 bases from J, the gap between germline ends came to 11 bases.

V and J are TRBV15 and TRBJ2-7; a possible D gene is TRBD1 (5 bases). The V and J ends lost 4 bases and 2 bases respectively, with 12 bases between them. The CDR3 consists of 14 residues. Germline V gene data show CDR1 as LNHNV and CDR2 as YYDKDF (reference sequence). The CDR3 here is CATSTKTATYEQYF. CDR3 bases: TGTGCCACCAGCACAAAGACAGCCACCTACGAGCAGTACTTC.

The rearrangement links TRBV2 to TRBJ2-3; D unclear. Trimming removed 7 bases from V and 0 bases from J, with 11 bases in between. CDR1 is SNHLY, CDR2 FYNNEI, per germline. This CDR3 comprises 14 residues. CDR3 amino acids: CASKSWASTDTQYF. CDR3 in DNA: TGTGCCAGCAAGTCGTGGGCCAGCACAGATACGCAGTATTTT.

The chain has TRBV28 and TRBJ1-1; 8 bases line up with TRBD1. V was clipped by 5 bases and J by 1 base; unmatched bases: 6. The CDR3 extends over 15 amino acids. Per the germline V gene, CDR1 is MDHEN and CDR2 is SYDVKM. For the CDR3, the DNA is TGTGCCAGCAGTAGGGCCGGGACAGGGAACACTGAAGCTTTCTTT. This sequence encodes CASSRAGTGNTEAFF.

The V and J genes are TRBV28 and TRBJ2-3; 12 nucleotides align to TRBD2. The junction had 3 bases not matched to a gene; V was cut back by 4 bases and J by 1 base. CDR3 length equals 16 residues. The germline gives CDR1 MDHEN, CDR2 SYDVKM. This CDR3 reads CASSSGLAGRTDTQYF. In DNA form, the CDR3 reads TGTGCCAGCAGTTCGGGACTAGCGGGCCGCACAGATACGCAGTATTTT.

The chain couples TRBV5-1 to TRBJ2-7; 8 bases are a match to TRBD1. Germline-derived CDR1 and CDR2 are SGHRS and YFSETQ. Germline trimming cut 8 bases from V and 2 bases from J; bases unmatched to any gene: 6. The CDR3 has 13 residues. The CDR3 loop reads CASRGQETYEQYF. CDR3 DNA sequence: TGCGCCAGTAGGGGACAGGAGACCTACGAGCAGTACTTC.

The chain uses TRBV4-1 and TRBJ2-2; no clear D gene. Germline loops: CDR1 MGHRA, CDR2 YSYEKL. V was shortened by 0 bases and J by 6 bases, with 14 bases between the two germline ends. The CDR3 covers 16 residues. The CDR3 sequence is CASSQDLSSRAGELFF. The DNA of the CDR3 is TGCGCCAGCAGCCAAGATCTGTCCAGTCGGGCCGGGGAGCTGTTTTTT.

The V and J genes are TRBV6-5 and TRBJ1-1; D is ambiguous. V gave up 0 bases and J gave up 4 bases, with 12 bases separating them. Germline values: CDR1 MNHEY, CDR2 SVGAGI. The length of the CDR3 is 15 residues. The DNA for the CDR3 is TGTGCCAGCAGTTACTCGAGGAGGGTTGGCACTGAAGCTTTCTTT. Translation: CASSYSRRVGTEAFF.

In its sample, this clone was seen once. V is TRBV5-4 and J is TRBJ2-2, with 10 bases identical to TRBD2. CDR3 length equals 15 residues. V was pared by 5 bases and J by 6 bases, with 7 bases of the junction left unmatched. CDR1 is SGHNT, CDR2 YYREEE, per germline (reference sequence). The CDR3: CASSPSGRAPGELFF. As DNA, the CDR3 is TGTGCCAGCAGTCCGAGCGGGAGGGCCCCCGGGGAGCTGTTTTTT.

The genes are TRBV5-1 and TRBJ2-5; 8 bases are shared with TRBD2. This CDR3 spans 14 amino acids. Unmatched junction bases numbered 9, after V lost 6 bases and J lost 5 bases. Germline values: CDR1 SGHRS, CDR2 YFSETQ. The CDR3 is CASTWLGGEETQYF. The CDR3 nucleotides read TGCGCCAGCACCTGGCTCGGGGGGGAGGAGACCCAGTACTTC.

This clone showed up just a few times. The gene calls are TRBV12-3 or TRBV12-4 and TRBJ2-7, with D hard to call. V gave up 5 bases and J gave up 4 bases, with 9 bases separating them. The CDR3 is 12 residues long. CDR3 coding DNA: TGTGCCAGCAGTCCCACAATGTACGAGCAGTACTTC. Its protein product is CASSPTMYEQYF.

This chain uses TRBV11-2 with TRBJ2-5, with D possibly being TRBD2 (6 bases). Per the germline V gene, CDR1 is SGHAT and CDR2 is FQNNGV. The CDR3 consists of 15 residues. The germline V and J ends were trimmed by 3 bases and 4 bases, with 15 bases remaining between them. The CDR3 protein is CASSLNWGDGETQYF. In DNA form, the CDR3 reads TGTGCCAGCAGCTTGAACTGGGGGGACGGAGAGACCCAGTACTTC.

About this clone itself: Being one base from a much bigger clone, this may be a read error. The gene calls are TRBV5-6 and TRBJ1-1; 7 positions agree with TRBD1. Germline CDR1 SGHDT, CDR2 YYEEEE. The CDR3 is 13 residues long. V was clipped by 1 base and J by 4 bases; unmatched bases: 1. The CDR3 here is CASSLNRGTEAFF. CDR3 in DNA: TGTGCCAGCAGCTTGAACAGGGGCACTGAAGCTTTCTTT. Combining the CDR3 with reference TRBV5-6 and TRBJ1-1 gives the whole variable domain DAGVTQSPTHLIKTRGQQVTLRCSPKSGHDTVSWYQQALGQGPQFIFQYYEEEERQRGNFPDRFSGHQFPNYSSELNVNALLLGDSALYLCASSLNRGTEAFFGQGTRLTVV.

The V and J genes are TRBV25-1 and TRBJ2-3, with D tentatively TRBD1 (5 bases). CDR1 is MGHDK, CDR2 SYGVNS, per germline. Trimming shortened V by 3 bases and J by 2 bases, and 12 bases separated the two germline ends. The CDR3 is 15 residues long. CDR3 sequence: CASSERTFHTDTQYF. The CDR3 coding sequence is TGTGCCAGCAGTGAGAGGACATTCCACACAGATACGCAGTATTTT.

The V and J genes are TRBV6-2 or TRBV6-3 and TRBJ2-7, with 8 bases aligning to TRBD2. The V segment lost 2 bases and the J segment 1 base; nucleotides outside the gene matches: 7. CDR1 and CDR2 (germline): MNHEY, SVGEGT. The CDR3 is 16 amino acids. The DNA of the CDR3 is TGTGCCAGCAGTTACCCTGCGGGGGGAGCATCCTACGAGCAGTACTTC. Its translation: CASSYPAGGASYEQYF.

The gene calls are TRBV19 and TRBJ1-5, with D possibly matching TRBD1 (6 bases). Germline CDR1 and CDR2: LNHDA and SQIVND (reference sequence). The CDR3 is 13 amino acids. The ends were cut back, 4 bases at V and 5 bases at J, with 9 bases in the middle. The DNA for the CDR3 is TGTGCCAGTAGTAGGACAGCAGATCAGCCCCAGCATTTT. This encodes CASSRTADQPQHF. The full variable domain, in which reference TRBV19 and TRBJ1-5 provide the parts outside the CDR3, is DGGITQSPKYLFRKEGQNVTLSCEQNLNHDAMYWYRQDPGQGLRLIYYSQIVNDFQKGDIAEGYSVSREKKESFPLTVTSAQKNPTAFYLCASSRTADQPQHFGDGTRLSIL.

The genes are TRBV10-3 and TRBJ2-1; D is possibly TRBD2 (6 bases). CDR1 is ENHRY and CDR2 is SYGVKD in the germline V gene. The CDR3 covers 12 residues. The V and J ends lost 6 bases and 12 bases respectively, with 15 bases between them. The CDR3 loop reads CAISEGLERQFF. The CDR3 DNA reads TGTGCCATCAGCGAGGGACTTGAGCGGCAGTTCTTC.

The chain recombines TRBV28 with TRBJ1-5; 8 bases are shared with TRBD1. The germline CDR1 and CDR2 sequences are MDHEN and SYDVKM. CDR3 size: 13 residues. V was pared by 8 bases and J by 5 bases, with 5 bases of the junction left unmatched. CDR3 in DNA: TGTGCCAGCTATGGGACAGGCTATCAGCCCCAGCATTTT. It codes for CASYGTGYQPQHF.

This chain links TRBV30 with TRBJ2-7, with D unresolved. Germline loops: CDR1 GTSNPN, CDR2 SVGIG (reference sequence). The length of the CDR3 is 13 residues. V gave up 0 bases and J gave up 10 bases, with 16 bases separating them. CDR3 DNA: TGTGCCTGGAGTGTAACGGTTTCTCCTCGACAGTACTTC. It codes for CAWSVTVSPRQYF.

The J gene is TRBJ1-5, the V gene TRBV19, with 7 bases fitting TRBD1. The CDR3 loop spans 16 amino acids. Trimming took 4 bases from V and 2 from J; bases not matched to a gene: 8. Germline lookup yields CDR1 LNHDA and CDR2 SQIVND (reference sequence). The DNA of the CDR3 is TGTGCCAGTAGTACCGAACGACAGGGTCGCAATCAGCCCCAGCATTTT. Protein: CASSTERQGRNQPQHF.

The chain employs TRBV27 and TRBJ1-6, with D possibly matching TRBD1 (6 bases). The CDR3 covers 15 residues. V shed 4 bases and J shed 6 bases, with 13 bases lying between them. CDR1 MNHEY and CDR2 SMNVEV come from the germline V gene (reference sequence). The CDR3 is CASSSRDTSNSPLHF. CDR3 in DNA: TGTGCCAGCAGTTCCCGGGACACAAGTAATTCACCCCTCCACTTT.

This clone was counted a few times. This chain connects TRBV19 to TRBJ2-1; the match to TRBD2 covers 7 bases. V lost 7 bases, J lost 9 bases, and 9 bases stayed unmatched. The CDR3 loop spans 13 amino acids. Germline CDR1 LNHDA, CDR2 SQIVND (reference sequence). CDR3 protein: CASTPGGSFEQFF. Here the CDR3 DNA reads TGTGCCAGTACCCCTGGCGGGAGTTTTGAGCAGTTCTTC.

This clone has at least ten counts. Within the sample, other DNA sequences also encode this same CDR3. The chain carries TRBV27 and TRBJ1-5, with TRBD1 as a possible D gene (5 bases). V was shortened by 6 bases and J by 1 base, with 13 bases between the two germline ends. The CDR3 has 15 amino acids. In germline, CDR1 is MNHEY, CDR2 SMNVEV (reference sequence). CDR3 DNA sequence: TGTGCCAGCAGCCTGATCGGGGGGAGCAATCAGCCCCAGCATTTT. Its translation: CASSLIGGSNQPQHF.